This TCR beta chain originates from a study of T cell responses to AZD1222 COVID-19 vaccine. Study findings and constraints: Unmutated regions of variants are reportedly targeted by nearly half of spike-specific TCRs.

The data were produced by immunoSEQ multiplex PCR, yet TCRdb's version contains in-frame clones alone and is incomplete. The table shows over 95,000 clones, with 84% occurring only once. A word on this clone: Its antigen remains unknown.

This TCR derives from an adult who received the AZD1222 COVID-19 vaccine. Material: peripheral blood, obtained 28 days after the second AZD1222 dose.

The CDR3 region has the DNA TGTGCCAGCAGCGTAACAAGCATGAACACTGAAGCTTTCTTT. Translated, it gives CASSVTSMNTEAFF. The chain carries TRBV9 and TRBJ1-1; D not resolved. Germline lookup yields CDR1 SGDLS and CDR2 YYNGEE. V dropped 1 base and J dropped 0 bases, with 7 bases sitting between them. The CDR3 is made up of 14 amino acids.